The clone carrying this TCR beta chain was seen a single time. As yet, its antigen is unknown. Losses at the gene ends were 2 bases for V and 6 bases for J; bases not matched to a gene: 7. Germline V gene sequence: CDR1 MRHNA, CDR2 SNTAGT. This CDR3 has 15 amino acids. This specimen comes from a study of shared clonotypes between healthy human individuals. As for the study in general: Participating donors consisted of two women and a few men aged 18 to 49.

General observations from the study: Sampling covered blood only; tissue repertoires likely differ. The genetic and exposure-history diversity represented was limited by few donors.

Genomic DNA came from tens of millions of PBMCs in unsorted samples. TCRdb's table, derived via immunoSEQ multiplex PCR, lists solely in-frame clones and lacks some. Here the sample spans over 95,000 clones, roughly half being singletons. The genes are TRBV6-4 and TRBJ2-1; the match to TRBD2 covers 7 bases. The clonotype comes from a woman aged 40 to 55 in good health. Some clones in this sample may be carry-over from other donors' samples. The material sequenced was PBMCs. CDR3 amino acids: CASSDQASGSNEQFF. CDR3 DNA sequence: TGTGCCAGCAGTGACCAGGCTAGCGGCTCCAATGAGCAGTTCTTC.